This is a list of T cell receptor beta chains from one sample in a study of blood T cells in healthy people across ages. Each CDR3 protein gets one entry after TCRdb re-called the 5' RACE reads with MiXCR. The sample has hundreds of thousands of distinct CDR3 sequences, more than 25% seen once. Sequencing input: blood. The receptor set was obtained from a woman over 75 in good health. Both conserved end residues are part of each CDR3. Each record gives: D gene, V gene, J gene, clone size, CDR3 DNA, CDR3 protein. D genes are given only for firm matches. Some rows mark clone size as missing; the rest say once, few, many or name a class of expanded clone.

TRBD2	TRBV7-2	TRBJ2-3	NA	TGTGCCAGCAGCCGGACTAGCGGGGGGGCTGGGGGCACAGATACGCAGTATTTT	CASSRTSGGAGGTDTQYF
TRBD1	TRBV20-1	TRBJ2-3	many	TGCAGTGCTACCCGACAGGGATGGGATACGCAGTATTTT	CSATRQGWDTQYF
NA	TRBV21-1	TRBJ1-2	NA	TGTGCCAGCAGCAAAGTTTTCAGGGGTCCTTCCTATGGCTACACCTTC	CASSKVFRGPSYGYTF
NA	TRBV9	TRBJ2-7	NA	TGTGCCACTTCGGTGGGCCCCGAAGGCTACGAGCAGTACTTC	CATSVGPEGYEQYF
TRBD1	TRBV18	TRBJ2-1	NA	TGTGCCAGCTCAACAGGGACAGGGCACAATGAGCAGTTCTTC	CASSTGTGHNEQFF
NA	TRBV28	TRBJ2-7	many	TGTGCCAGCAGTGCCACTACAGGTCGCTCCTACGAGCAGTACTTC	CASSATTGRSYEQYF
NA	TRBV15	TRBJ2-2	NA	TGTGCCACCAGCAGGGATGGAGTCAGGGCCACCGGGGAGCTGTTTTTT	CATSRDGVRATGELFF
NA	TRBV7-4	TRBJ1-4	many	TGTGCCAGCAGCCGTGGAGGCCTGGCAACTAATGAAAAACTGTTTTTT	CASSRGGLATNEKLFF
TRBD1	TRBV27	TRBJ1-5	few	TGTGCCAGCAGCAACGACAGGGAAAATCAGCCCCAGCATTTT	CASSNDRENQPQHF
TRBD2	TRBV10-3	TRBJ2-5	NA	TGTGCCGCCGGGACTAGCGGGAGAGGCCCAGAGACCCAGTACTTC	CAAGTSGRGPETQYF
TRBD2	TRBV5-1	TRBJ2-1	many	TGCGCCAGCAGCTCCGGACTAGCGGGGGGGTACAATGAGCAGTTCTTC	CASSSGLAGGYNEQFF
NA	TRBV24-1	TRBJ2-3	NA	TGTGCCACCAGTGACCTCCCCAGGGGTCGGAGCACAGGTACGCAGTATTTT	CATSDLPRGRSTGTQYF
TRBD2	TRBV14	TRBJ2-1	many	TGTGCCAGCAGCTCATTAGCGGGGGGGTTATACAATGAGCAGTTCTTC	CASSSLAGGLYNEQFF
NA	TRBV20-1	TRBJ2-3	NA	TGCAGTGCTAGAATTGGGCGGGATACGCAGTATTTT	CSARIGRDTQYF
NA	TRBV28	TRBJ2-7	many	TGTGCCAGCAGTTTAACCGGCAGAATGCCCTACGAGCAGTACTTC	CASSLTGRMPYEQYF
TRBD1	TRBV5-1	TRBJ2-1	many	TGCGCCAGCAGTCCCCTGACAGGGGACAATGAGCAGTTCTTC	CASSPLTGDNEQFF
NA	TRBV18	TRBJ2-3	many	TGTGCCAGCTCACCACCCTCCCTTGAGACAGATACGCAGTATTTT	CASSPPSLETDTQYF
TRBD2	TRBV6-1	TRBJ2-3	many	TGTGCCAGCAGCGCCAGACTAGCGGGGGGGCGCACAGATACGCAGTATTTT	CASSARLAGGRTDTQYF
NA	TRBV4-3	TRBJ2-3	many	TGCGCCAGCAGCAGAGGGACCTTGTACACAGATACGCAGTATTTT	CASSRGTLYTDTQYF
TRBD2	TRBV10-3	TRBJ2-3	many	TGTGCCATCAGCGGGACTAGCGGGGGGACAGATACGCAGTATTTT	CAISGTSGGTDTQYF
NA	TRBV20-1	TRBJ2-6	many	TGCAGTGCTAGAGGCCCCGGTCCTGGGGCCAACGTCCTGACTTTC	CSARGPGPGANVLTF
TRBD2	TRBV20-1	TRBJ2-2	many	TGCAGTGCTTTACTAGCGGGGAACACCGGGGAGCTGTTTTTT	CSALLAGNTGELFF
NA	TRBV5-6	TRBJ2-5	few	TGTGCCAGCAGGGGTTCGGGGACCCAGTACTTC	CASRGSGTQYF
TRBD1	TRBV14	TRBJ2-5	NA	TGTGCCAGCGGCCAAGATGGCAGGGGGCACCCCTACAATGAGCAGTACTTC	CASGQDGRGHPYNEQYF
NA	TRBV30	TRBJ2-7	NA	TGTGCCTGTGCCCGATCCTACGTGCAGTACTTC	CACARSYVQYF
NA	TRBV7-9	TRBJ2-1	many	TGTGCCAGCAGCTCGACGAAGGGGGTGAGCTCCTACAATGAGCAGTTCTTC	CASSSTKGVSSYNEQFF
TRBD1	TRBV2	TRBJ1-1	few	TGTGCCAGCAGGAAGGACAGGGGTCTTGTTGGGGACACTGAAGCTTTCTTT	CASRKDRGLVGDTEAFF
TRBD1	TRBV5-1	TRBJ1-2	NA	TGCACCAGCAGCTGGACAGGGGGCAACTATGGCTACACCTTC	CTSSWTGGNYGYTF
NA	TRBV20-1	TRBJ2-3	many	TGCAGTGCTACGAGGGGAACGCAGTATTTT	CSATRGTQYF
NA	TRBV6-1	TRBJ1-1	NA	TGTGCGCTATACCCTCGGGGGCAAGTACCTGAAGCTTTCTTT	CALYPRGQVPEAFF
NA	TRBV27	TRBJ1-5	few	TGTGCCAGCAGTCAGACAGGTTCGGGAAATCAGCCCCAGCATTTT	CASSQTGSGNQPQHF
NA	TRBV5-1	TRBJ2-1	NA	TGCGCCAGCAGCTTGGACCGGAATAGCGGAAGCTCCTACAATGAGCAGTTCTTC	CASSLDRNSGSSYNEQFF
NA	TRBV11-2	TRBJ1-2	many	TGTGCCAGCAGCTTAGGAACGGCCGATATTGGCTACACCTTC	CASSLGTADIGYTF
TRBD2	TRBV5-6	TRBJ2-1	many	TGTGCCAGCAGCAACCGGGGGGGCCCCTACAATGAGCAGTTCTTC	CASSNRGGPYNEQFF
NA	TRBV11-2	TRBJ2-6	many	TGTGCCAGCAGCACCCCCCACGTCCTGACTTTC	CASSTPHVLTF
NA	TRBV14	TRBJ2-3	many	TGTGCCAGCAGCCAAGAGCCCAAGGGGAAGGGCACAGATACGCAGTATTTT	CASSQEPKGKGTDTQYF
NA	TRBV27	TRBJ2-1	NA	TGTGCCAGCAGTACCGACGCGGTTTACAATGAGCAGTTCTTC	CASSTDAVYNEQFF
TRBD2	TRBV12-3/TRBV12-4	TRBJ2-5	NA	TGTGCCAGCGGGGGTAGCGGGGGGCCAGAGACCCAGTACTTC	CASGGSGGPETQYF
NA	TRBV12-3/TRBV12-4	TRBJ2-3	many	TGTGCCAGCAGTCACCGGGACTTCACAGATACGCAGTATTTT	CASSHRDFTDTQYF
TRBD2	TRBV11-3	TRBJ2-1	NA	TGTGCCAGCAGCTCGGGGACTAGCGGGGTTGCGGGGTACAACAATGAGCAGTTCTTC	CASSSGTSGVAGYNNEQFF
TRBD1	TRBV7-9	TRBJ1-2	few	TGTGCCAGCAGCCGACAGGGGATAGGCTTTGGCTACACCTTC	CASSRQGIGFGYTF